The next 5 T cell receptor beta chains were all read from a single sample in a study of T cells in Graves' hyperthyroidism and ophthalmopathy (dated by TCRdb to between 2018 and 2021). Libraries came from multiplex PCR. The listed sequencing device is Illumina HiSeq 2000. The TCR beta CDR3 regions were amplified from RNA transcripts. The first round of RT-PCR for the TCR CDR3 was performed with the HTBI primer set and the Qiagen OneStep RT-PCR kit. TCRdb applied fastp at Q25 and MiXCR to the public reads, then kept only in-frame beta chains. All rows with the same CDR3 protein become a single entry with the most common DNA and genes. Recorded for this sample are hundreds of thousands of distinct CDR3 sequences; roughly 15% of them occurred a single time. The ten largest clones capture over 3.5% of the sample. Sequencing input: blood. These receptors all stem from a woman in her forties with Graves' ophthalmopathy.

The chain combines TRBV6-5 with TRBJ2-5; the match to TRBD2 covers 8 bases. This CDR3 region has 14 residues. V was clipped by 6 bases and J by 5 bases; unmatched bases: 8. Per the germline V gene, CDR1 is MNHEY and CDR2 is SVGAGI. The CDR3 is CASSYRGGRETQYF. CDR3 nucleotide sequence: TGTGCCAGCAGCTATCGGGGGGGGCGGGAGACCCAGTACTTC.

This clonotype has at least ten counts. The V and J genes are TRBV6-5 and TRBJ1-1; 8 nucleotides match TRBD1. J lost 4 bases, V lost 1 base, and 5 bases had no gene match. The CDR3 length is 15 residues. CDR1 is MNHEY, CDR2 SVGAGI, per germline. The CDR3 spells CASSYYQGASTEAFF. CDR3 in DNA: TGTGCCAGCAGTTACTATCAGGGGGCGAGCACTGAAGCTTTCTTT.

This clonotype occurred many times. This rearrangement joins TRBV6-1 to TRBJ1-1; TRBD1 is a possible D gene (5 bases). V lost 5 bases to trimming and J lost 1 base, with 11 bases between them. Germline V gene lookup returns CDR1 MNHNS and CDR2 SASEGT. This CDR3 has 14 amino acids. The CDR3 here is CASSKTVGNTEAFF. CDR3 coding DNA: TGTGCCAGCAGTAAGACAGTGGGGAACACTGAAGCTTTCTTT.

Ten or more counts support this clonotype. The rearrangement joins TRBV30 to TRBJ1-2; 7 nucleotides line up with TRBD1. Germline lookup yields CDR1 GTSNPN and CDR2 SVGIG (reference sequence). The V segment lost 7 bases and the J segment 7 bases; nucleotides outside the gene matches: 6. The CDR3 runs to 11 residues. CDR3 sequence reads: CAFKQGFGYTF. The CDR3 DNA follows: TGTGCCTTCAAACAGGGGTTTGGCTACACCTTC.

This clonotype was detected ten times or more. The V gene is TRBV27, the J gene TRBJ1-1; a weak D match, TRBD1 (6 bases). The CDR3 consists of 14 residues. V lost 2 bases and J lost 4, with 11 bases in between. The germline V gene has CDR1 MNHEY and CDR2 SMNVEV (reference sequence). The CDR3 region is CASSLRGASTEAFF. CDR3 sequence (DNA): TGTGCCAGCAGTTTACGGGGGGCGAGCACTGAAGCTTTCTTT.